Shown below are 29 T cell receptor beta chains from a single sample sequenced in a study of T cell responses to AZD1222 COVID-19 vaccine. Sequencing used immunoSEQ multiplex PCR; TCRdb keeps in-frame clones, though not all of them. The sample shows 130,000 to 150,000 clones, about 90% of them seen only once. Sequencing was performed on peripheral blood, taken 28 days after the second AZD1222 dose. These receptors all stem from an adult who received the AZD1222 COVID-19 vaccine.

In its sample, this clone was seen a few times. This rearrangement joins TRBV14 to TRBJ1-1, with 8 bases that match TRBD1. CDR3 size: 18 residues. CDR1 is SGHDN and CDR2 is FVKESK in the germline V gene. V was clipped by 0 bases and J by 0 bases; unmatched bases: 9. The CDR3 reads CASSQEGQAIGVNTEAFF. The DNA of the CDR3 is TGTGCCAGCAGCCAAGAGGGACAGGCCATTGGAGTGAACACTGAAGCTTTCTTT.

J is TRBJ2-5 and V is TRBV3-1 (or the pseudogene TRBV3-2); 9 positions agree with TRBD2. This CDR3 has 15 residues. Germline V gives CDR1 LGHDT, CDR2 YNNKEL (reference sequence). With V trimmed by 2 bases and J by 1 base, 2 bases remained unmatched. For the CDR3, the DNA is TGTGCCAGCAGCCAACTAGCGGGGTCCCAAGAGACCCAGTACTTC. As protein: CASSQLAGSQETQYF.

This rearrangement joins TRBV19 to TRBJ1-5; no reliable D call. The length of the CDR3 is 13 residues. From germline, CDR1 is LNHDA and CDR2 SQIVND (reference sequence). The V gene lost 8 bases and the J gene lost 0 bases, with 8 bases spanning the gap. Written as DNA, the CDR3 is TGTGCCAGTTCTCAGATTAGCAATCAGCCCCAGCATTTT. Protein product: CASSQISNQPQHF.

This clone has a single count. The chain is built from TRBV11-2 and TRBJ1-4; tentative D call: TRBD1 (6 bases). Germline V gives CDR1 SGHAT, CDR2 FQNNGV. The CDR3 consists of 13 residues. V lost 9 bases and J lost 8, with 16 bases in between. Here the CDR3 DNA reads TGTGCCAGTCAAACAGGGTTTGGGGAAAAACTGTTTTTT. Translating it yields CASQTGFGEKLFF.

CDR3 in DNA: TGCGCCAGCAGCCCGGGACAGGGAGGAACTGAAGCTTTCTTT. This encodes CASSPGQGGTEAFF. This sequence joins TRBV5-1 and TRBJ1-1, with TRBD1 matching 9 bases. The ends lost 4 bases at V and 5 bases at J; junction bases unmatched: 6. The CDR3 extends over 14 amino acids. CDR1 and CDR2 (germline): SGHRS, YFSETQ. Full variable domain (rest looked up from reference TRBV5-1 and TRBJ1-1): KAGVTQTPRYLIKTRGQQVTLSCSPISGHRSVSWYQQTPGQGLQFLFEYFSETQRNKGNFPGRFSGRQFSNSRSEMNVSTLELGDSALYLCASSPGQGGTEAFFGQGTRLTVV.

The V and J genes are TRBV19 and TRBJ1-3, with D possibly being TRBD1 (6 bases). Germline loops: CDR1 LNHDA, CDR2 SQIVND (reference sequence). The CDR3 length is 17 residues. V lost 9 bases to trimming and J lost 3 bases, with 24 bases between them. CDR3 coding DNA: TGTGCCAGGAGACCCCAGGGGATCAGGGTAGGTGGAAACACCATATATTTT. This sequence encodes CARRPQGIRVGGNTIYF. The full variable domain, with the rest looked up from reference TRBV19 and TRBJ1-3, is DGGITQSPKYLFRKEGQNVTLSCEQNLNHDAMYWYRQDPGQGLRLIYYSQIVNDFQKGDIAEGYSVSREKKESFPLTVTSAQKNPTAFYLCARRPQGIRVGGNTIYFGEGSWLTVV.

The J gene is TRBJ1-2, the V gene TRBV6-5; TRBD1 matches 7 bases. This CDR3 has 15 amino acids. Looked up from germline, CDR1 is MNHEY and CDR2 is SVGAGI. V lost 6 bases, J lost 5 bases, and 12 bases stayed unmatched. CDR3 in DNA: TGTGCCAGCAGCTCCGACAGGGAGGGTCAGTATGGCTACACCTTC. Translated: CASSSDREGQYGYTF.

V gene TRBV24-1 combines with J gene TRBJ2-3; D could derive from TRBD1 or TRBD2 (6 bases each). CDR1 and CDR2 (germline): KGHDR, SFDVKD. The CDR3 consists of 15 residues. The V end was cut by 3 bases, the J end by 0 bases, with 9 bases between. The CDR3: CATSDPGASTDTQYF. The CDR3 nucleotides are TGTGCCACCAGTGATCCGGGGGCCAGCACAGATACGCAGTATTTT.

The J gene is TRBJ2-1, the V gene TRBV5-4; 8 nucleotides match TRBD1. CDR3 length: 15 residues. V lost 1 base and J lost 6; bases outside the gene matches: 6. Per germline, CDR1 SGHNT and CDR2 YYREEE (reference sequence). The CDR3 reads CASSLRSGGGNEQFF. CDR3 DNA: TGTGCCAGCAGCTTGCGGTCAGGGGGCGGCAATGAGCAGTTCTTC.

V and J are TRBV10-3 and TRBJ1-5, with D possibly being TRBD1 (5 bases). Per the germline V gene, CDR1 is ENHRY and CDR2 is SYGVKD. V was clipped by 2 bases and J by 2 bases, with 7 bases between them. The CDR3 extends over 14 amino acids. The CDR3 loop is CAISERGGNQPQHF. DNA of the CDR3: TGTGCCATCAGTGAGCGAGGGGGCAATCAGCCCCAGCATTTT.

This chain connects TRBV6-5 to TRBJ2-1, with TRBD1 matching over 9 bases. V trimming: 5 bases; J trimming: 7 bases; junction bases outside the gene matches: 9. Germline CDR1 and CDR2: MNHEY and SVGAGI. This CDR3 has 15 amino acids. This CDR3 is CASSPGTGRFNEQFF. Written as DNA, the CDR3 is TGTGCCAGCAGTCCCGGGACAGGGCGTTTTAATGAGCAGTTCTTC.

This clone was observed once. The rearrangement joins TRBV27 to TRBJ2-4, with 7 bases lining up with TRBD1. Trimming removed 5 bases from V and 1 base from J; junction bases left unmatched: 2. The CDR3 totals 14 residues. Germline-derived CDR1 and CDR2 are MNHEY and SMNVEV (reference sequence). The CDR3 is CASSVQGAKNIQYF. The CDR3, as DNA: TGTGCCAGCAGTGTACAGGGGGCCAAAAACATTCAGTACTTC.

CDR3 DNA sequence: TGTGCCAGCAGTGAGTTACAAGGCACCGGGGAGCTGTTTTTT. Protein: CASSELQGTGELFF. This sequence joins TRBV6-4 and TRBJ2-2; D call uncertain. The CDR3 runs to 14 residues. CDR1 and CDR2 (germline): MRHNA, SNTAGT. V shed 3 bases and J shed 4 bases, with 9 bases lying between them.

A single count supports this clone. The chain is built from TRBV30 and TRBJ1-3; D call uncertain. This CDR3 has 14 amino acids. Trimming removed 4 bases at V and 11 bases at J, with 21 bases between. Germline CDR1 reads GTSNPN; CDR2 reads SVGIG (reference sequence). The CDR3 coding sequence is TGTGCCTGGAATCCTCAAGGTCCCGCTTTCCCCATATATTTT. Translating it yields CAWNPQGPAFPIYF.

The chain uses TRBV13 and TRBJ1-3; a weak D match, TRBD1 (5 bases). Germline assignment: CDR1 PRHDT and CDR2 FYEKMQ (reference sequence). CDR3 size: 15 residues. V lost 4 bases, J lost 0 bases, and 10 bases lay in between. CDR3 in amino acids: CASSSGQSSGNTIYF. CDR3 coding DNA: TGTGCCAGCAGCTCTGGACAAAGCTCTGGAAACACCATATATTTT. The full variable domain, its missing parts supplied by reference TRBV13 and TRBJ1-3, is AAGVIQSPRHLIKEKRETATLKCYPIPRHDTVYWYQQGPGQDPQFLISFYEKMQSDKGSIPDRFSAQQFSDYHSELNMSSLELGDSALYFCASSSGQSSGNTIYFGEGSWLTVV.

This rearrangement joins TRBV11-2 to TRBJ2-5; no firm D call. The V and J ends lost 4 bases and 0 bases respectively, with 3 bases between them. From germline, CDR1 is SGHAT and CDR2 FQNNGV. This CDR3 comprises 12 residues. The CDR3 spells CASSSYQETQYF. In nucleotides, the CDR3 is TGTGCCAGCAGCTCCTACCAAGAGACCCAGTACTTC.

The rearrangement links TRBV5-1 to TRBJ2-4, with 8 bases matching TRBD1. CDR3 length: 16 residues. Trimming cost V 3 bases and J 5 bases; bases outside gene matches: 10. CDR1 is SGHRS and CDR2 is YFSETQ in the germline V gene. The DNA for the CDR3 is TGCGCCAGCAGCTCAAACACCGGGACAGGAGAAAACATTCAGTACTTC. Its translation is CASSSNTGTGENIQYF.

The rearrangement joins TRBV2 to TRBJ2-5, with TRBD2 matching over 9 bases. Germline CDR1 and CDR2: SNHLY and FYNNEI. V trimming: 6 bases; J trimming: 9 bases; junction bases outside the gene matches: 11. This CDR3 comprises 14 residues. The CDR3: CASRTVSGGGAQYF. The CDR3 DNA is TGTGCCAGCAGGACGGTATCCGGCGGGGGGGCCCAGTACTTC.

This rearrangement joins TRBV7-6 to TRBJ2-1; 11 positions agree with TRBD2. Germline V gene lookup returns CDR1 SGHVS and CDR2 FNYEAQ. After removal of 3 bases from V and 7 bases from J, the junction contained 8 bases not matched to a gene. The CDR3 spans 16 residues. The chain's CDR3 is CASSFAGTSGRNEQFF. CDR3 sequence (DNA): TGTGCCAGCAGCTTCGCCGGGACTAGCGGCCGGAATGAGCAGTTCTTC. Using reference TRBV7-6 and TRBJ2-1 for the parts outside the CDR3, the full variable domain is GAGVSQSPRYKVTKRGQDVALRCDPISGHVSLYWYRQALGQGPEFLTYFNYEAQQDKSGLPNDRFSAERPEGSISTLTIQRTEQRDSAMYRCASSFAGTSGRNEQFFGPGTRLTVL.

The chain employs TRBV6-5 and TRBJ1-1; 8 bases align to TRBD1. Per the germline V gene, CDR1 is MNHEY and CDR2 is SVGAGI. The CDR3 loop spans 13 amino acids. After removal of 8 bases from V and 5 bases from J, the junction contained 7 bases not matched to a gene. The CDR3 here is CASSQGAGTEAFF. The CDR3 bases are TGTGCCAGCTCTCAGGGGGCTGGGACTGAAGCTTTCTTT.

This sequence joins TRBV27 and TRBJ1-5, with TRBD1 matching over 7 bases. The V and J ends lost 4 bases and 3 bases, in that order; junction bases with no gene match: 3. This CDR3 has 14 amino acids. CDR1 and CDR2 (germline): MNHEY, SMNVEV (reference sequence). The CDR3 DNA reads TGTGCCAGCAGTTCGACAGGGTCCAATCAGCCCCAGCATTTT. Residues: CASSSTGSNQPQHF.

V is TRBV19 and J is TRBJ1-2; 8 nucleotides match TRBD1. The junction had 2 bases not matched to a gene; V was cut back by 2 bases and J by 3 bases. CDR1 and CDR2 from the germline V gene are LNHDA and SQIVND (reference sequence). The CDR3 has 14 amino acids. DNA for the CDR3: TGTGCCAGTAGTATACAGGGGGCCTACTATGGCTACACCTTC. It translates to CASSIQGAYYGYTF.

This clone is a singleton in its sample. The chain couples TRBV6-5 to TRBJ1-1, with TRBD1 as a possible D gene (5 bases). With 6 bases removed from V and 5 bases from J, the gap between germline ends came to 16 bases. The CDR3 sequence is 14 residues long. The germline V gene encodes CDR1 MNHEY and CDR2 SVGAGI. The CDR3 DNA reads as TGTGCCAGCAGACGACCCGGGGCGAGGACTGAAGCTTTCTTT. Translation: CASRRPGARTEAFF.

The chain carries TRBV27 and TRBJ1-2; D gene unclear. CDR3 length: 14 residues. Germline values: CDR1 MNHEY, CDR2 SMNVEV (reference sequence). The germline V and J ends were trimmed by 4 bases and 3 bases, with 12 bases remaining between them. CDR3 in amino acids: CASSYDGGYYGYTF. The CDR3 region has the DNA TGTGCCAGCAGTTATGACGGTGGGTACTATGGCTACACCTTC.

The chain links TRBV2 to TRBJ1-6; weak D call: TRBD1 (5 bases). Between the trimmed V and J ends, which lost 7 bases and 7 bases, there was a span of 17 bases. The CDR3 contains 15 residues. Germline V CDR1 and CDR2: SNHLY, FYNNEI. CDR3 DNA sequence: TGTGCCAGCAAGGGGTATAGGGTGCCCAATTCACCCCTCCACTTT. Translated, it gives CASKGYRVPNSPLHF. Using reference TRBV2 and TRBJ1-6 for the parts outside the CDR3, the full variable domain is EPEVTQTPSHQVTQMGQEVILRCVPISNHLYFYWYRQILGQKVEFLVSFYNNEISEKSEIFDDQFSVERPDGSNFTLKIRSTKLEDSAMYFCASKGYRVPNSPLHFGNGTRLTVT.

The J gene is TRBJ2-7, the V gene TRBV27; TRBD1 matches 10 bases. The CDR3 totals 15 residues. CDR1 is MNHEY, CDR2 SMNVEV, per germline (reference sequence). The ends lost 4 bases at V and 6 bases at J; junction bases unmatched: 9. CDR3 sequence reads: CASSSGTGAYTEQYF. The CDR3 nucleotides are TGTGCCAGCAGTTCCGGGACAGGGGCCTATACCGAGCAGTACTTC.

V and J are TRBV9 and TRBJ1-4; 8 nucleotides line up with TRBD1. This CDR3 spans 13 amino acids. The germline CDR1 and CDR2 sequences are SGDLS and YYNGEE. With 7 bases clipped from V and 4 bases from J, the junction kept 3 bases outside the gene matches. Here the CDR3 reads CASQDRDNEKLFF. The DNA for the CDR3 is TGTGCCAGCCAGGACAGGGATAATGAAAAACTGTTTTTT.

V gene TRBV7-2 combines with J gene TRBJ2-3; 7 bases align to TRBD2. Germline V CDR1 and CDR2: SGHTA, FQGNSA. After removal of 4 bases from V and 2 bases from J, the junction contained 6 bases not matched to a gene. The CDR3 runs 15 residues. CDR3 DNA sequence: TGTGCCAGCAGCTCGGGACTACCCCACACAGATACGCAGTATTTT. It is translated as CASSSGLPHTDTQYF. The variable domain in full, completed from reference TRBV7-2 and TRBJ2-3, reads GAGVSQSPSNKVTEKGKDVELRCDPISGHTALYWYRQSLGQGLEFLIYFQGNSAPDKSGLPSDRFSAERTGGSVSTLTIQRTQQEDSAVYLCASSSGLPHTDTQYFGPGTRLTVL.

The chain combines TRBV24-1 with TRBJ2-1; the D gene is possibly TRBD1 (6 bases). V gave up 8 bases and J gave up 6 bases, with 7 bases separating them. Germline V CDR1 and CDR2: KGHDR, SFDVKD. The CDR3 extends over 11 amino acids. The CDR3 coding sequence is TGTGCCACCACCAGGGGCAATGAGCAGTTCTTC. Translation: CATTRGNEQFF.